The clone carrying this TCR beta chain was seen at least ten times. The data were taken from a study of neurological immune-mediated disorders. TCRdb ran MiXCR on the 5' RACE reads and lists one entry per CDR3 protein. The sample has 25,000 to 30,000 distinct CDR3 sequences, under 8% seen once. Germline V gives CDR1 DFQATT, CDR2 SNEGSKA (reference sequence). The germline V and J ends were trimmed by 4 bases and 7 bases, with 23 bases remaining between them. The CDR3 loop spans 15 amino acids. V gene TRBV20-1 combines with J gene TRBJ2-7; TRBD1 might be the D (5 bases). Sequencing was done on a sample of PBMCs. The sequence was obtained from a woman aged 45-60 years in good health. CDR3 sequence: CSATTSRTPSEEQYF. CDR3 sequence (DNA): TGCAGTGCTACAACGTCTAGGACACCTTCGGAGGAGCAGTACTTC.